Included here is one T cell receptor beta chain sequence, with context. Its antigen is undetermined. V lost 0 bases and J 10 bases, leaving 22 bases between the germline ends. CDR1 and CDR2 from the germline V gene are SGHRS and YFSETQ. This CDR3 comprises 16 residues. These data come from a study of cytomegalovirus exposure and HLA in healthy donors. Study-wide results and caveats: Earlier results showed most TCR beta V segments being productive about 87% or about 30% of the time. DRB1 had the most TCR associations and HLA-C the fewest, a later analysis found, with rates varying by HLA locus. Sequencing likely produced, as an artifact, a cluster of highly shared sequence variants.

60 Vbeta and 13 Jbeta primers were used in PCR. Profiled with immunoSEQ multiplex PCR; TCRdb holds only in-frame clones, not every one. The data contain about 170,000 clones, about 88% of them singletons. Sequenced input: PBMCs. This sequence joins TRBV5-1 and TRBJ1-2; D unclear. This sequence originates from a man aged 25 to 40 in good health and CMV-seropositive. The CDR3 sequence is CASSLDGTSHQVVYTF. The DNA of the CDR3 is TGCGCCAGCAGCTTGGATGGAACTTCCCACCAGGTGGTCTACACCTTC. Complete variable domain (other parts from reference TRBV5-1 and TRBJ1-2): KAGVTQTPRYLIKTRGQQVTLSCSPISGHRSVSWYQQTPGQGLQFLFEYFSETQRNKGNFPGRFSGRQFSNSRSEMNVSTLELGDSALYLCASSLDGTSHQVVYTFGSGTRLTVV.